The clone carrying this TCR beta chain was seen more than once but under ten times. Its antigen is not known. This entry belongs to a study of CD8+CD57+ T cells in acquired aplastic anemia. In the study overall: The DNA of sorted CD4+ and CD8+ cells averaged approximately 2.9 ug.

The use of genomic DNA as template underpinned the TCR beta VDJ and CDR3 profiling. TCRdb analysed the reads with MiXCR anew, one entry per CDR3 protein. This table has 150,000 to 200,000 distinct CDR3 sequences, roughly 43% appearing once. Study results and caveats: Patients and controls shared about 30 CD8+ CDR3 sequences, which appeared highly expressed in patients and within their immunodominant clones.

Before being chosen for sequencing, patients had shown CD8+CD57+ cell expansion by flow cytometry. Germline CDR1 KGHDR, CDR2 SFDVKD. CDR3 length equals 12 residues. V lost 3 bases and J lost 3, with 5 bases in between. The TCR was taken from a human donor with aplastic anemia. The chain combines TRBV24-1 with TRBJ2-7; D perhaps matches TRBD2 (5 bases). Sequencing was carried out using sorted CD4+, CD8+, or CD8+CD57+ T cells (not recorded which) from PBMCs. The DNA of the CDR3 is TGTGCCACCAGTGATGGAGGCTACGAGCAGTACTTC. Its translation is CATSDGGYEQYF.